This TCR beta chain emerged from a study of CD8+CD57+ T cells in acquired aplastic anemia. Study in general: Sorted CD4+ and CD8+ cells yielded 3.2 ug of DNA on average. The average read count for CD4+ cells in healthy donors was 8.5 million to 11 million. Whole-study results and caveats: Patients had roughly 29 CD8+ CDR3 sequences in common with controls (the shared set). No significant patient-versus-control difference appeared in CD8+ Simpson's diversity.

A word on this clonotype: Its antigen is as yet unknown.

The germline gives CDR1 ENHRY, CDR2 SYGVKD. The CDR3 sequence is 12 residues long. The V end lost 4 bases, the J end lost 3 bases, and 6 bases lay between the germline ends. Genomic DNA constituted the template upon which TCR beta VDJ and CDR3 profiling was performed. TCRdb analysed the reads with MiXCR anew, one entry per CDR3 protein. Of a few hundred thousand distinct CDR3 sequences listed, under 80% are singletons. The sample was sorted CD4+, CD8+, or CD8+CD57+ T cells (not recorded which) from PBMCs. The origin of this receptor is a human donor in good health, serving as a control. The V call is TRBV10-3, the J call TRBJ2-5; maybe TRBD2 (6 bases). The CDR3 region is CAISGGEETQYF. For the CDR3, the DNA is TGTGCCATCAGTGGGGGGGAAGAGACCCAGTACTTC.